This TCR beta chain was recovered during a study of CD8 T cells in ankylosing spondylitis (dated by TCRdb to between 2016 and 2019). About the full investigation: To find TCR variants linked to disease, the study profiled T cell receptor beta repertoires in ankylosing spondylitis patients and healthy donors. The whole study cohort included 108 healthy donors and 25 ankylosing spondylitis patients. Peripheral blood was sampled, and synovial fluid was also collected from ankylosing spondylitis patients. The investigation overall reported the following: A TCR beta motif of 8 or 9 highly homologous amino acid variants appeared characteristic of blood from ankylosing spondylitis patients. Some motif variants had previously been reported in the synovial fluid and blood of reactive arthritis patients, which suggests shared mechanisms of disease initiation. A CD8+ phenotype was shown by the disease-linked clones, which were found at relatively low frequencies in peripheral blood. The disease-linked clones were reported as significantly enriched in matched synovial fluid samples from ankylosing spondylitis patients.

The sequencing machine was an Illumina HiSeq 2500. Quantitative 5'-RACE with molecular barcodes was used to prepare TCR beta libraries. As for the original processing: A new computational method, built on a probabilistic model of VDJ rearrangement, was used to identify disease-linked TCR variants. In TCRdb, the public reads were trimmed at Q25 with fastp and aligned with MiXCR, with productive beta chains retained. Rows matching on CDR3 protein sequence are summarized as one entry with the most common DNA and genes. Here the V and J calls rest on TCRdb's processing, not on the authors' analysis. In all, the sample holds a few hundred thousand distinct CDR3 sequences, and 20% to 25% of those were seen once. About a sixth of the sample belongs to the ten largest clones. The CDR3 covers 14 residues, taking in both the cysteine and the phenylalanine. This entry keeps only the CDR3 DNA: 42 bases, framed from base 1. The germline V gene supplies CDR1 SGHTA and CDR2 FQGNSA. Trimming costs V 3 bases and J 0 bases, and their ends lie 9 bases apart.

This clonotype was seen a handful of times. The antigen it binds to is not known. One base away there is no much larger clone; base qualities are not given. This clonotype was obtained from a male donor with ankylosing spondylitis. The chain is assembled from TRBV7-2 and TRBJ2-7; the D gene is perhaps TRBD2, on 5 matching bases. Sequenced material: blood, either unsorted or a sorted T cell fraction (not recorded which). The nucleotide sequence is TGTGCCAGCAGCTTCTCTGAGGGCTCCTACGAGCAGTACTTC. Its protein reads: CASSFSEGSYEQYF.